Sequencing of this T cell receptor beta chain was carried out in a study of T cell responses to AZD1222 COVID-19 vaccine. Study-wide results and limits: No repertoire was sampled before or during the peak T cell response, only after it. There were mostly white British donors and more females than males, and clonal diversity was possibly underestimated. Researchers report vaccine-associated CD4 TCRs spanning spike, with dominance at 160-218 and 743-854.

CDR3 length equals 14 residues. CDR1 is SNHLY, CDR2 FYNNEI, per germline. The germline V and J ends were trimmed by 8 bases and 0 bases, with 10 bases remaining between them. Here immunoSEQ multiplex PCR was the method, and the copy in TCRdb shows in-frame clones only, minus some. The data contain 110,000 to 150,000 clones, about 92% of them seen just once; the ten biggest clones take up about 12%. Note on this clone: The antigen is undetermined.

The source is an adult who had recovered from COVID-19. This chain joins TRBV2 and TRBJ1-4; tentatively, D is TRBD1 (6 bases). The sequencing here drew on peripheral blood, taken after recovery from COVID-19. CDR3 nucleotides: TGTGCCAGCCAACAGGGTACAACTAATGAAAAACTGTTTTTT. Amino acid sequence: CASQQGTTNEKLFF.